Below are 20 T cell receptor beta chains sequenced from a single sample in a study of cytomegalovirus exposure and HLA in healthy donors. PCR used 60 Vbeta primers and 13 Jbeta primers. Generated by immunoSEQ multiplex PCR, the TCRdb table keeps only in-frame clones and is missing some. The table records roughly 190,000 clones, about nine tenths of them present only once. Sequenced material: PBMCs. The receptors come from a boy between 2 and 15 years old in good health and CMV-seronegative.

The table lists this clone with a few counts. The chain couples TRBV5-4 to TRBJ1-2; TRBD1 is a possible D gene (5 bases). Looked up from germline, CDR1 is SGHNT and CDR2 is YYREEE (reference sequence). Deletions cut 0 bases from V and 7 bases from J, with 7 bases between. This CDR3 region has 12 residues. CDR3 bases: TGTGCCAGCAGCTTGGTCGGGGGTGGCTACACCTTC. Translating it yields CASSLVGGGYTF.

The CDR3 DNA is TGTGCCAGCCAGGACAGGGCTTGGGAGCAGTACTTC. Amino acids: CASQDRAWEQYF. The genes are TRBV19 and TRBJ2-7, with 8 bases that match TRBD1. There are 12 residues in the CDR3. The germline CDR1 and CDR2 sequences are LNHDA and SQIVND (reference sequence). V lost 9 bases, J lost 7 bases, and 8 bases stayed unmatched.

The gene calls are TRBV28 and TRBJ1-6; D is unresolved. Germline assignment: CDR1 MDHEN and CDR2 SYDVKM. V lost 6 bases and J 6 bases, leaving 18 bases between the germline ends. CDR3 length: 16 amino acids. The CDR3 DNA is TGTGCCAGCAGGCGAAGGACTGGGATTCTTAATTCACCCCTCCACTTT. It translates to CASRRRTGILNSPLHF.

This clone was detected once. The chain joins TRBV2 to TRBJ2-5; TRBD2 matches at 9 bases. The assigned J gene may be wrong: the sequence end matches TRBJ2-7 better. Germline V CDR1 and CDR2: SNHLY, FYNNEI. This CDR3 comprises 14 residues. CDR3 coding DNA: TGTGCCAGCCGGGTCGGGACTAGCCCCTACGAGCAGTACTTC. Protein product: CASRVGTSPYEQYF.

V and J are TRBV19 and TRBJ2-1, with 8 bases that match TRBD2. The CDR3 runs 16 residues. J gave up 5 bases and V 3 bases, and 9 bases lay outside the gene matches. Germline CDR1 LNHDA, CDR2 SQIVND (reference sequence). CDR3 sequence reads: CASSILGGVFNNEQFF. The CDR3, as DNA: TGTGCCAGTAGTATCCTCGGGGGGGTCTTCAACAATGAGCAGTTCTTC.

This chain connects TRBV7-3 to TRBJ2-7, with a tentative D call TRBD2 (5 bases). The CDR3 has 13 amino acids. The V gene's germline CDR1 is SGHTA and CDR2 FQGTGA. V shed 5 bases and J shed 6 bases, with 14 bases lying between them. The DNA of the CDR3 is TGTGCCAGCAGCCCACGGGCCGCGGGCGAGCAGTACTTC. It codes for CASSPRAAGEQYF.

The gene calls are TRBV6-1 and TRBJ1-3; tentatively, D is TRBD1 (5 bases). V was cut by 7 bases and J by 0 bases, with 13 bases left in between. Germline V gene data show CDR1 as MNHNS and CDR2 as SASEGT. This CDR3 comprises 15 residues. The CDR3 protein is CASIHRPVSGNTIYF. The CDR3 DNA reads TGTGCCAGCATTCACAGGCCCGTCTCTGGAAACACCATATATTTT.

The rearrangement links TRBV5-1 to TRBJ2-2, with 9 positions matching TRBD1. J gave up 6 bases and V 7 bases, and 10 bases lay outside the gene matches. Germline assignment: CDR1 SGHRS and CDR2 YFSETQ. The CDR3 runs to 15 residues. The CDR3 loop is CASRMWTGAAGELFF. CDR3 coding DNA: TGCGCCAGCCGGATGTGGACAGGGGCGGCCGGGGAGCTGTTTTTT.

The CDR3 protein is CASSLGTGGQDEQFF. The DNA for the CDR3 is TGCGCCAGCAGCCTCGGGACAGGGGGCCAGGATGAGCAGTTCTTC. This chain joins TRBV4-1 and TRBJ2-1; TRBD1 aligns across 12 bases. J gave up 8 bases and V 4 bases, and 6 bases lay outside the gene matches. Germline V gene sequence: CDR1 MGHRA, CDR2 YSYEKL. This CDR3 spans 15 amino acids.

CDR3 sequence reads: CAWGGVLAKNIQYF. CDR3 in DNA: TGTGCCTGGGGGGGGGTTTTAGCCAAAAACATTCAGTACTTC. The V gene is TRBV30, the J gene TRBJ2-4, with 7 positions matching TRBD2. Trimming at V came to 5 bases and at J to 0 bases, leaving 4 bases not matched to a gene. CDR1 GTSNPN and CDR2 SVGIG come from the germline V gene (reference sequence). CDR3 length: 14 residues.

This chain connects TRBV30 to TRBJ2-1; 10 bases map to TRBD2. The CDR3 runs to 13 residues. Germline CDR1 GTSNPN, CDR2 SVGIG (reference sequence). Unmatched junction bases numbered 1, after V lost 2 bases and J lost 6 bases. The CDR3 coding sequence is TGTGCCTGGAGTCAGCGGGAGGGCAATGAGCAGTTCTTC. Translating gives CAWSQREGNEQFF.

V is TRBV7-6 and J is TRBJ2-3; D is possibly TRBD2 (6 bases). CDR1 is SGHVS, CDR2 FNYEAQ, per germline. This CDR3 is 16 amino acids long. Trimming removed 5 bases at V and 0 bases at J, with 15 bases between. CDR3 nucleotide sequence: TGTGCCAGCAGCCCCGGGGTGGGAGGAAGCACAGATACGCAGTATTTT. It yields the protein CASSPGVGGSTDTQYF.

V usage is TRBV19 and J usage is TRBJ2-2, with 10 bases identical to TRBD2. V shed 2 bases, J shed 1 base, and the junction held 10 bases outside the gene matches. Germline CDR1 is LNHDA and CDR2 is SQIVND (reference sequence). The CDR3 length is 19 residues. In DNA, the CDR3 is TGTGCCAGTAGTATACTAGCGGGAGTTCCGACCGGGAACACCGGGGAGCTGTTTTTT. It yields the protein CASSILAGVPTGNTGELFF.

The chain has TRBV25-1 and TRBJ1-5, with 7 bases matching TRBD1. CDR1 and CDR2 (germline): MGHDK, SYGVNS. The trim removed 5 bases at V and 2 bases at J, leaving 3 bases unmatched. This CDR3 contains 14 residues. Written as DNA, the CDR3 is TGTGCCAGCAGTATCGGGACAGGCAATCAGCCCCAGCATTTT. It specifies CASSIGTGNQPQHF.

The chain couples TRBV25-1 to TRBJ2-7; no definite D call. The germline V gene encodes CDR1 MGHDK and CDR2 SYGVNS. Deletions cut 6 bases from V and 1 base from J, with 10 bases between. CDR3 length: 13 amino acids. The CDR3 protein is CASRDTGSYEQYF. The CDR3, as DNA: TGTGCCAGCAGAGATACCGGGTCCTACGAGCAGTACTTC.

V is TRBV5-6 and J is TRBJ2-4; D not resolved. Per germline, CDR1 SGHDT and CDR2 YYEEEE. V lost 4 bases, J lost 4 bases, and 15 bases lay in between. The CDR3 totals 15 residues. CDR3 residues: CASSERGLDKNIQYF. DNA of the CDR3: TGTGCCAGCAGCGAGAGAGGATTGGATAAAAACATTCAGTACTTC.

The CDR3 loop reads CASSPAPGGSAFF. The CDR3 DNA sequence: TGTGCCAGCTCACCGGCCCCGGGGGGCTCAGCTTTCTTT. The J gene is TRBJ1-1, the V gene TRBV18; TRBD1 might be the D (6 bases). Germline values: CDR1 KGHSH, CDR2 LQKENI. The CDR3 runs to 13 residues. Trimming shortened V by 3 bases and J by 10 bases, and 15 bases separated the two germline ends.

This chain joins TRBV27 and TRBJ2-3, with D possibly being TRBD2 (5 bases). The CDR3 is 13 amino acids. CDR1 is MNHEY, CDR2 SMNVEV, per germline (reference sequence). V lost 6 bases and J 7 bases, leaving 14 bases between the germline ends. This CDR3 is CASRDLSRHTQYF. In DNA form, the CDR3 reads TGTGCCAGCAGGGACTTATCCAGGCATACGCAGTATTTT.

In nucleotides, the CDR3 is TGTGCCAGTAGGGCTCTAGTGGACTGGACCAAAAACATTCAGTACTTC. Translated, it gives CASRALVDWTKNIQYF. This chain joins TRBV19 and TRBJ2-4; possible D gene TRBD2, 5 bases. Germline V CDR1 and CDR2: LNHDA, SQIVND (reference sequence). V was trimmed by 6 bases and J by 2 bases, leaving 17 bases between them. The CDR3 consists of 16 residues.

This clone showed up just a few times. The chain combines TRBV27 with TRBJ2-1, with a possible D match to TRBD2 (6 bases). V was shortened by 1 base and J by 7 bases, with 11 bases between the two germline ends. Germline V lookup: CDR1 MNHEY, CDR2 SMNVEV (reference sequence). The CDR3 spans 14 residues. The CDR3 coding sequence is TGTGCCAGCAGTTTATGGGGAGGTGGGAATGAGCAGTTCTTC. Encoded protein: CASSLWGGGNEQFF.